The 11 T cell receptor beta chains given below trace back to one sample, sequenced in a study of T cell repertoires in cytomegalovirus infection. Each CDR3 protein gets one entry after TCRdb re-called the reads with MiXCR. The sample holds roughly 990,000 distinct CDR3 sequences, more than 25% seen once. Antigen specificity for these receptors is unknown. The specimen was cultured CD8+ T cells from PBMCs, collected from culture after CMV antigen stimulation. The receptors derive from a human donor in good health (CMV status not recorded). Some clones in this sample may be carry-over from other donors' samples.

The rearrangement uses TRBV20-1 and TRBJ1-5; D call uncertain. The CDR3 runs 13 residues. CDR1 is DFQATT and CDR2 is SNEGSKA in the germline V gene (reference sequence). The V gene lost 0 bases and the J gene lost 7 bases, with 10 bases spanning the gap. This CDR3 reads CSARDPGGQPQHF. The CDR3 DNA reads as TGCAGTGCTAGAGATCCAGGCGGGCAGCCCCAGCATTTT.

CDR3 loop: CASRGWTDSGNTIYF. The CDR3 DNA is TGCGCCAGCAGAGGCTGGACAGACTCTGGAAACACCATATATTTT. V and J are TRBV5-1 and TRBJ1-3; TRBD1 is a possible D gene (6 bases). The CDR3 is 15 residues long. The germline V gene has CDR1 SGHRS and CDR2 YFSETQ. V lost 5 bases and J lost 0, with 12 bases in between.

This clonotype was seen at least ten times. CDR3 bases: TGTGCCAGCAGTCCGATCGGACAGGGGAATCGCGCTTTCTTT. This codes for CASSPIGQGNRAFF. The chain combines TRBV12-3 or TRBV12-4 with TRBJ1-1; 9 nucleotides align to TRBD1. The CDR3 loop spans 14 amino acids. After removal of 5 bases from V and 11 bases from J, the junction contained 12 bases not matched to a gene.

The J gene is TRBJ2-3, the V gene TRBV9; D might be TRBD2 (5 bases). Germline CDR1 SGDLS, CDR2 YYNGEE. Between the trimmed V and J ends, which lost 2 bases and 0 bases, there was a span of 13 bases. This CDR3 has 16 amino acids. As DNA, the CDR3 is TGTGCCAGCAGCGTCGAGGGCGCCCCGAGCACAGATACGCAGTATTTT. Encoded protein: CASSVEGAPSTDTQYF.

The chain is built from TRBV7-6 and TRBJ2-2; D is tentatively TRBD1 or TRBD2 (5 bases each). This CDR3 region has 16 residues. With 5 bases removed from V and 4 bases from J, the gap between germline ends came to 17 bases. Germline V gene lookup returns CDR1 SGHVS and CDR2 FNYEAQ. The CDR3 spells CASSPSPGPGTGELFF. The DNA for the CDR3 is TGTGCCAGCAGCCCCTCCCCGGGACCGGGCACCGGGGAGCTGTTTTTT.

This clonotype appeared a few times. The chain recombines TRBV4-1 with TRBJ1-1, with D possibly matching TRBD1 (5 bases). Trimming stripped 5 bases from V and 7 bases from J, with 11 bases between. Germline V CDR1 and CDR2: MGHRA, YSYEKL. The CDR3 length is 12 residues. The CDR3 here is CASSSGGVEAFF. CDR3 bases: TGCGCCAGCAGCTCCGGGGGTGTTGAAGCTTTCTTT.

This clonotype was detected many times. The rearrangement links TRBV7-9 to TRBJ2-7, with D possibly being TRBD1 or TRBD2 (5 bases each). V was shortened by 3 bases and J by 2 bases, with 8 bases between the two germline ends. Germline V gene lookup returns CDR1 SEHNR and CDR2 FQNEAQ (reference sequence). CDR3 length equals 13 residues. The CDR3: CASSFGGPYEQYV. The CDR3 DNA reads TGTGCCAGCAGCTTTGGGGGACCCTACGAGCAGTACGTC.

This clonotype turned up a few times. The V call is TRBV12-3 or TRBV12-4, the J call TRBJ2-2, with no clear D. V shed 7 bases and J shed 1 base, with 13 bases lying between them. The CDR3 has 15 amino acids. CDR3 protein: CASIMARLNTGELFF. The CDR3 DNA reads TGTGCCAGCATCATGGCTAGACTGAACACCGGGGAGCTGTTTTTT.

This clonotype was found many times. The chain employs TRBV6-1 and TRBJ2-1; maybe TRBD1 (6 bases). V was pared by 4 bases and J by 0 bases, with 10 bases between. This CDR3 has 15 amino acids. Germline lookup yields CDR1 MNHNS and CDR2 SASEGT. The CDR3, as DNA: TGTGCCAGCAGTGTCTTGACAGGCTCCTACAATGAGCAGTTCTTC. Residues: CASSVLTGSYNEQFF.

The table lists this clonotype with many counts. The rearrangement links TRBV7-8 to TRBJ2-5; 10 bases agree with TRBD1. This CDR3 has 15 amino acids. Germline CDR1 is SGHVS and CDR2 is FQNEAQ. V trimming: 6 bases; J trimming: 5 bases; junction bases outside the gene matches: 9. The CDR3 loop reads CASSSRDRGEETQYF. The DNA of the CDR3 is TGTGCCAGCAGTTCCCGGGACAGGGGTGAGGAGACCCAGTACTTC.

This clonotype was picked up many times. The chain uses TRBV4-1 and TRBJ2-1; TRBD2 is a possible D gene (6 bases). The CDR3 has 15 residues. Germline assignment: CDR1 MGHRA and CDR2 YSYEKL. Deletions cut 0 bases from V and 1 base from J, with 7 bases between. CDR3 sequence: CASSQDSGSYNEQFF. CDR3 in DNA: TGCGCCAGCAGCCAAGATAGCGGATCCTACAATGAGCAGTTCTTC.